The following is a T cell receptor beta chain sequence with its context. Losses at the gene ends were 9 bases for V and 3 bases for J; bases not matched to a gene: 6. This CDR3 has 13 residues. Germline CDR1 ENHRY, CDR2 SYGVKD. The protocol was immunoSEQ multiplex PCR, while the TCRdb copy is restricted to in-frame clones and leaves out a portion. Altogether 1.5 million to 2.5 million clones are present, approximately 94% being singletons, with the ten largest covering 0.95% to 1.5%. The record originates from a study of shared clonotypes between healthy human individuals. Naive CD8 cells lacked CD45RO, underwent positive selection for CCR7 and left out terminally differentiated effector memory CD45RA+ cells.

V gene TRBV10-3 combines with J gene TRBJ1-1; TRBD1 agrees at 8 bases. The TCR was taken from a man aged 18 to 29 in good health. Specimen: naive CD8+ T cells sorted from blood. The CDR3 loop is CAIKQGVDTEAFF. The CDR3 region has the DNA TGTGCCATTAAACAGGGGGTCGACACTGAAGCTTTCTTT.